A single sample is the source of the 24 T cell receptor beta chains below, sequenced in a study of CD8 T cells in ankylosing spondylitis. TCRdb independently ran MiXCR on the 5' RACE reads; one entry per CDR3 protein. The table has 240,000 or so distinct CDR3 sequences, roughly 10% seen once; the top ten hold roughly 6.8%. The sequenced sample consisted of blood, either unsorted or a sorted T cell fraction (not recorded which). The receptors were gathered from a male donor with ankylosing spondylitis or in good health (not recorded which).

The chain has TRBV4-1 and TRBJ2-7; 7 bases line up with TRBD1. This CDR3 has 15 residues. V lost 3 bases, J lost 1 base, and 6 bases stayed unmatched. Germline values: CDR1 MGHRA, CDR2 YSYEKL. Written as DNA, the CDR3 is TGCGCCAGCAGCCAGCCCGGGACAGTTTCCTACGAGCAGTACTTC. As protein: CASSQPGTVSYEQYF.

At least ten counts were recorded for this clonotype. The chain carries TRBV20-1 and TRBJ1-5; D possibly corresponds to TRBD1 (6 bases). This CDR3 is 13 amino acids long. Trimming took 3 bases from V and 11 from J, leaving 17 bases between them. The germline V gene has CDR1 DFQATT and CDR2 SNEGSKA (reference sequence). The CDR3 region has the DNA TGCAGTGCTAGTAGGGGGAGGTTGTCGGCCCAGCATTTT. Its translation: CSASRGRLSAQHF.

The J gene is TRBJ2-1, the V gene TRBV7-9, with TRBD1 as a possible D gene (6 bases). The CDR3 runs to 11 residues. V was cut by 4 bases and J by 10 bases, with 8 bases left in between. Germline V lookup: CDR1 SEHNR, CDR2 FQNEAQ (reference sequence). The CDR3 DNA reads TGTGCCAGCAGCTACGGGACAGAGCAGTTCTTC. As protein: CASSYGTEQFF.

This clonotype was found a few times. CDR3 in DNA: TGTGCCAGCAGCTTAGCTTTGGGCAACACAGATACGCAGTATTTT. Amino acids: CASSLALGNTDTQYF. The rearrangement joins TRBV7-8 to TRBJ2-3; no clear D gene. The V gene's germline CDR1 is SGHVS and CDR2 FQNEAQ. This CDR3 has 15 amino acids. V was trimmed by 0 bases and J by 2 bases, leaving 9 bases between them.

This clonotype showed up just a few times. The V gene is TRBV5-1, the J gene TRBJ2-2; weak D call: TRBD1 (5 bases). Trimming shortened V by 4 bases and J by 4 bases, and 11 bases separated the two germline ends. The CDR3 is 14 residues long. Germline loops: CDR1 SGHRS, CDR2 YFSETQ. The CDR3 region is CASSIGHGTGELFF. In DNA form, the CDR3 reads TGCGCCAGCAGCATAGGACACGGCACCGGGGAGCTGTTTTTT.

This clonotype was observed many times. V and J are TRBV20-1 and TRBJ1-1; possibly TRBD1 for D (6 bases). CDR1 DFQATT and CDR2 SNEGSKA come from the germline V gene (reference sequence). The V end was cut by 5 bases, the J end by 3 bases, with 28 bases between. This CDR3 has 18 residues. The CDR3 reads CSARPRQAKYRWDTEAFF. CDR3 DNA: TGCAGTGCTCGCCCCCGACAGGCCAAATATCGGTGGGACACTGAAGCTTTCTTT.

This clonotype was observed at least ten times. CDR3 in DNA: TGTGCCAGCAGTTACTCGGACCTTAACTATGGCTACACCTTC. It codes for CASSYSDLNYGYTF. V gene TRBV6-5 combines with J gene TRBJ1-2, with no clear D. Deletions cut 0 bases from V and 1 base from J, with 6 bases between. This CDR3 has 14 amino acids. Germline CDR1 is MNHEY and CDR2 is SVGAGI.

This clonotype was seen many times. This chain links TRBV5-6 with TRBJ2-3, with D uncertain. Looked up from germline, CDR1 is SGHDT and CDR2 is YYEEEE. The CDR3 has 12 residues. The germline V and J ends were trimmed by 5 bases and 6 bases, with 10 bases remaining between them. The CDR3 DNA reads TGTGCCAGCAGGAACGGGCTCGATACGCAGTATTTT. Protein sequence: CASRNGLDTQYF. Looking up the rest from reference TRBV5-6 and TRBJ2-3 gives the full variable domain: DAGVTQSPTHLIKTRGQQVTLRCSPKSGHDTVSWYQQALGQGPQFIFQYYEEEERQRGNFPDRFSGHQFPNYSSELNVNALLLGDSALYLCASRNGLDTQYFGPGTRLTVL.

This clonotype was counted many times. The V gene is TRBV10-2, the J gene TRBJ2-2; 7 nucleotides agree with TRBD2. The V gene end was trimmed by 4 bases and the J gene end by 5 bases; junction bases not matched to a gene: 7. The germline CDR1 and CDR2 sequences are WSHSY and SAAADI. The length of the CDR3 is 15 residues. DNA for the CDR3: TGCGCCAGCAGTGGGACGGGAGGTAAAACCGGGGAGCTGTTTTTT. This translates into CASSGTGGKTGELFF.

A few counts support this clonotype. V and J are TRBV7-9 and TRBJ1-1; possibly TRBD1 for D (6 bases). The CDR3 extends over 14 amino acids. Trimming removed 5 bases at V and 3 bases at J, with 13 bases between. Germline V CDR1 and CDR2: SEHNR, FQNEAQ (reference sequence). The CDR3 region is CASSPTDSYTEAFF. The CDR3 nucleotides read TGTGCCAGCAGCCCTACGGACAGTTACACTGAAGCTTTCTTT.

Many counts were recorded for this clonotype. The chain uses TRBV25-1 and TRBJ2-1; D possibly uses TRBD1 or TRBD2 (5 bases each). CDR3 length equals 18 residues. Trimming took 3 bases from V and 4 from J, leaving 22 bases between them. Germline lookup yields CDR1 MGHDK and CDR2 SYGVNS. This chain's CDR3 is CASSEIGGETALYNEQFF. CDR3 in DNA: TGTGCCAGCAGTGAGATTGGAGGCGAGACAGCCCTATACAATGAGCAGTTCTTC.

This clonotype has ten or more counts. The CDR3 loop reads CSARDPYNTYEQYF. CDR3 bases: TGCAGTGCTAGGGACCCCTACAATACCTACGAGCAGTACTTC. The V gene is TRBV20-1, the J gene TRBJ2-7; D not resolved. The germline gives CDR1 DFQATT, CDR2 SNEGSKA (reference sequence). V was trimmed by 3 bases and J by 2 bases, leaving 14 bases between them. The CDR3 runs to 14 residues.

This clonotype was seen repeatedly, ten times or more. The chain couples TRBV29-1 to TRBJ2-3, with D maybe TRBD1 (6 bases). The CDR3 consists of 14 residues. V lost 2 bases and J lost 7, with 16 bases in between. The germline V gene encodes CDR1 SQVTM and CDR2 ANQGSEA. The CDR3 is CSVENRDMVNTQYF. Written as DNA, the CDR3 is TGCAGCGTTGAAAACCGGGACATGGTAAATACGCAGTATTTT.

This clonotype was recorded many times. This chain joins TRBV15 and TRBJ1-3; 10 bases align to TRBD1. V dropped 6 bases and J dropped 8; count of bases not matched to a gene: 7. The CDR3 spans 14 residues. From germline, CDR1 is LNHNV and CDR2 YYDKDF (reference sequence). The CDR3 here is CATSHDRGLDTIYF. In DNA, the CDR3 is TGTGCCACCAGTCACGACAGGGGGCTTGACACCATATATTTT.

This clonotype occurred a few times. The V call is TRBV2, the J call TRBJ1-1; 9 bases are a match to TRBD1. This CDR3 comprises 15 residues. Losses at the gene ends were 1 base for V and 12 bases for J; bases not matched to a gene: 12. Germline CDR1 is SNHLY and CDR2 is FYNNEI. The CDR3 region is CASSEEFGTGMRTFF. In DNA form, the CDR3 reads TGTGCCAGCAGTGAAGAATTCGGGACAGGGATGAGGACTTTCTTT.

This clonotype occurred many times. The gene calls are TRBV20-1 and TRBJ1-6; D unresolved. This CDR3 has 14 amino acids. The V end was cut by 2 bases, the J end by 0 bases, with 5 bases between. Germline assignment: CDR1 DFQATT and CDR2 SNEGSKA (reference sequence). The CDR3 DNA reads TGCAGTGCTAGACCTTACTCCTATAATTCACCCCTCCACTTT. Translated: CSARPYSYNSPLHF.

The CDR3 DNA follows: TGCGCCAGCAGCCAATCTCCGGGACTCAACTCTGGGGCCAACGTCCTGACTTTC. As protein: CASSQSPGLNSGANVLTF. This chain links TRBV4-1 with TRBJ2-6; weak D call: TRBD2 (6 bases). Germline V gives CDR1 MGHRA, CDR2 YSYEKL. The V end was cut by 2 bases, the J end by 0 bases, with 14 bases between. The CDR3 has 18 amino acids.

This clonotype has a count of ten or more. The chain carries TRBV10-3 and TRBJ1-1, with 8 bases identical to TRBD1. The J segment lost 6 bases and the V segment lost 2 bases, leaving 8 bases of the junction unmatched. CDR1 is ENHRY and CDR2 is SYGVKD in the germline V gene. The CDR3 loop spans 15 amino acids. The CDR3: CAISEGRGHEAEAFF. For the CDR3, the DNA is TGTGCCATCAGTGAGGGCAGGGGGCACGAGGCTGAAGCTTTCTTT.

In this sample, this clonotype turned up many times. V and J are TRBV20-1 and TRBJ2-3; D is ambiguous. Germline V lookup: CDR1 DFQATT, CDR2 SNEGSKA (reference sequence). Trimming left V 6 bases short and J 5 bases short, with 18 bases between. This CDR3 contains 14 residues. The CDR3: CSAPRSPWGDTQYF. In DNA, the CDR3 is TGCAGTGCCCCCCGGTCCCCGTGGGGAGATACGCAGTATTTT.

There are a few counts of this clonotype. The rearrangement joins TRBV13 to TRBJ2-4; D uncertain. Trimming removed 2 bases at V and 0 bases at J, with 14 bases between. This CDR3 has 17 residues. Per germline, CDR1 PRHDT and CDR2 FYEKMQ (reference sequence). The CDR3 reads CASSLSRGARAKNIQYF. In DNA form, the CDR3 reads TGTGCCAGCAGCTTATCGCGAGGCGCCCGAGCCAAAAACATTCAGTACTTC.

This rearrangement joins TRBV20-1 to TRBJ2-7; 11 nucleotides line up with TRBD2. The CDR3 loop spans 17 amino acids. V dropped 7 bases and J dropped 4; count of bases not matched to a gene: 18. The germline CDR1 and CDR2 sequences are DFQATT and SNEGSKA (reference sequence). CDR3 in amino acids: CSVKGLAGGFRRYEQYF. The CDR3 DNA is TGCAGTGTTAAGGGGCTAGCGGGGGGCTTTCGAAGGTACGAGCAGTACTTC.

CDR3 region: CASAVRGYSYNSPLHF. As DNA, the CDR3 is TGTGCCAGCGCGGTACGGGGTTATTCCTATAATTCACCCCTCCACTTT. The chain is built from TRBV2 and TRBJ1-6; D call uncertain. CDR3 length: 16 amino acids. Trimming left V 8 bases short and J 1 base short, with 15 bases between. In germline, CDR1 is SNHLY, CDR2 FYNNEI. Supplemented by reference TRBV2 and TRBJ1-6, the full variable domain reads EPEVTQTPSHQVTQMGQEVILRCVPISNHLYFYWYRQILGQKVEFLVSFYNNEISEKSEIFDDQFSVERPDGSNFTLKIRSTKLEDSAMYFCASAVRGYSYNSPLHFGNGTRLTVT.

This clonotype was observed a few times. The rearrangement uses TRBV7-9 and TRBJ2-7, with 9 bases fitting TRBD1. The V segment lost 5 bases and the J segment 5 bases; nucleotides outside the gene matches: 10. Germline V gene data show CDR1 as SEHNR and CDR2 as FQNEAQ (reference sequence). The CDR3 is 15 residues long. The CDR3 loop is CASSPTGGRFNEQYF. The CDR3 DNA is TGTGCCAGCAGCCCTACAGGGGGCCGCTTTAACGAGCAGTACTTC.

Points on this clonotype: Possible read error: a much larger clone is one base away. The V call is TRBV7-2, the J call TRBJ2-1, with 9 bases fitting TRBD1. Germline CDR1 reads SGHTA; CDR2 reads FQGNSA. The CDR3 sequence is 15 residues long. As DNA, the CDR3 is TGTGCCAGCAGACCCGGGACAGGGCTATACAATGTGCAGTTCTTC. This encodes CASRPGTGLYNVQFF. Filled out from reference TRBV7-2 and TRBJ2-1, the complete variable domain reads GAGVSQSPSNKVTEKGKDVELRCDPISGHTALYWYRQSLGQGLEFLIYFQGNSAPDKSGLPSDRFSAERTGGSVSTLTIQRTQQEDSAVYLCASRPGTGLYNVQFFGPGTRLTVL.